This note documents a single T cell receptor beta chain sequence. Trimming at V came to 5 bases and at J to 8 bases, leaving 14 bases not matched to a gene. The germline V gene encodes CDR1 MDHEN and CDR2 SYDVKM. The CDR3 extends over 15 amino acids. The source of the sample is a study of blood T cell repertoires in COVID-19. In the study overall: Some COVID-19 samples were acute and others convalescent; all came from the United States, Italy and Spain.

Generated by immunoSEQ multiplex PCR, the TCRdb table keeps only in-frame clones and is missing some. The table includes 200,000 to 250,000 clones, roughly nine tenths detected once. The sequence came from a woman aged 50 to 60 with COVID-19, enrolled during active disease. This chain connects TRBV28 to TRBJ1-2, with 7 bases fitting TRBD1. Sample: peripheral blood. The CDR3 bases are TGTGCCAGCAGTCCCATGAGGAAGGGGGCTTCCGGCTACACCTTC. It specifies CASSPMRKGASGYTF.